Below, 22 T cell receptor beta chains from the same sample are listed, as sequenced in a study of T cells in Graves' hyperthyroidism and ophthalmopathy. Researchers amplified the TCR beta CDR3 regions from RNA transcripts. First-round RT-PCR with HTBI primers amplified the TCR CDR3 region. TCRdb independently ran MiXCR on the multiplex PCR reads; one entry per CDR3 protein. The sample yields about 500,000 distinct CDR3 sequences, roughly 15% seen once. Sequencing was carried out using blood. Receptor source: a young woman with Graves' ophthalmopathy.

The V gene is TRBV27, the J gene TRBJ2-3, with 13 bases that match TRBD2. Germline V gene lookup returns CDR1 MNHEY and CDR2 SMNVEV (reference sequence). The CDR3 contains 16 residues. V was pared by 8 bases and J by 1 base, with 6 bases of the junction left unmatched. CDR3 amino acids: CASRGTSGIGTDTQYF. For the CDR3, the DNA is TGTGCCAGCCGGGGGACTAGCGGGATAGGCACAGATACGCAGTATTTT.

This clonotype was seen a few times. The chain couples TRBV7-8 to TRBJ2-2; D gene uncertain. This CDR3 is built from 16 residues. Trimming pared 2 bases from V and 1 base from J, leaving 11 bases between. Germline V lookup: CDR1 SGHVS, CDR2 FQNEAQ. The CDR3 DNA follows: TGTGCCAGCAGCTTATTTTCACAGCTGAACACCGGGGAGCTGTTTTTT. Its translation is CASSLFSQLNTGELFF. Complete variable domain (other parts from reference TRBV7-8 and TRBJ2-2): GAGVSQSPRYKVAKRGQDVALRCDPISGHVSLFWYQQALGQGPEFLTYFQNEAQLDKSGLPSDRFFAERPEGSVSTLKIQRTQQEDSAVYLCASSLFSQLNTGELFFGEGSRLTVL.

This clonotype was picked up many times. The chain uses TRBV7-8 and TRBJ2-1, with TRBD2 matching over 9 bases. The CDR3 length is 17 residues. Germline trimming cut 0 bases from V and 4 bases from J; bases unmatched to any gene: 7. Germline loops: CDR1 SGHVS, CDR2 FQNEAQ. The CDR3 nucleotides are TGTGCCAGCAGCTTAGCGTTGGCGGGAGGGAATTACAATGAGCAGTTCTTC. Residues: CASSLALAGGNYNEQFF. Full variable domain (outside the CDR3, taken from reference TRBV7-8 and TRBJ2-1): GAGVSQSPRYKVAKRGQDVALRCDPISGHVSLFWYQQALGQGPEFLTYFQNEAQLDKSGLPSDRFFAERPEGSVSTLKIQRTQQEDSAVYLCASSLALAGGNYNEQFFGPGTRLTVL.

A remark on this clonotype: The junction differs from germline at one of its ends, possibly a read error. The gene calls are TRBV3-1 and TRBJ2-3, with TRBD2 matching over 10 bases. The CDR3 has 15 amino acids. Germline V gene sequence: CDR1 LGHDT, CDR2 YNNKEL (reference sequence). The CDR3 loop reads CASSKEAGGADTQYF. As DNA, the CDR3 is TGTGCCAGCAGCAAAGAAGCGGGAGGGGCGGATACGCAGTATTTT.

At least ten counts were recorded for this clonotype. The rearrangement uses TRBV11-2 and TRBJ2-1, with TRBD1 identical over 9 bases. The junction had 2 bases not matched to a gene; V was cut back by 5 bases and J by 6 bases. CDR1 is SGHAT, CDR2 FQNNGV, per germline. This CDR3 spans 13 amino acids. In DNA, the CDR3 is TGTGCCAGCAGCGGGACAGGGACCAATGAGCAGTTCTTC. Its translation is CASSGTGTNEQFF.

This clonotype was counted only a few times. The V and J genes are TRBV7-2 and TRBJ2-3, with D unclear. The CDR3 has 11 residues. Germline CDR1 SGHTA, CDR2 FQGNSA. V lost 4 bases and J 4 bases, leaving 3 bases between the germline ends. The CDR3 here is CASSWSDTQYF. The CDR3 DNA sequence: TGTGCCAGCAGCTGGTCAGATACGCAGTATTTT.

This clonotype was counted at least ten times. The chain combines TRBV7-9 with TRBJ2-1; 9 bases match TRBD1. Germline trimming cut 3 bases from V and 5 bases from J; bases unmatched to any gene: 5. The CDR3 totals 15 residues. The germline gives CDR1 SEHNR, CDR2 FQNEAQ (reference sequence). The CDR3 protein is CASSFSGTGHNEQFF. The CDR3 nucleotides read TGTGCCAGCAGCTTTTCCGGGACAGGGCACAATGAGCAGTTCTTC.

This clonotype was detected only a few times. This chain links TRBV5-1 with TRBJ2-1; unclear D gene. The CDR3 has 13 residues. CDR1 SGHRS and CDR2 YFSETQ come from the germline V gene. Trimming took 7 bases from V and 8 from J, leaving 16 bases between them. CDR3 bases: TGCGCCAGCGCCCGTCGATGGGGTGATGAGCAGTTCTTC. This translates into CASARRWGDEQFF.

The chain uses TRBV7-9 and TRBJ1-2, with D maybe TRBD1 (5 bases). The CDR3 is 12 residues long. Trimming cost V 2 bases and J 14 bases, with 15 bases left between them. Looked up from germline, CDR1 is SEHNR and CDR2 is FQNEAQ (reference sequence). The CDR3 loop is CASSLWSGAGTF. The CDR3 DNA is TGTGCCAGCAGCTTATGGTCTGGGGCAGGGACCTTC.

CDR3 sequence: CSVGGGGFFGELFF. The CDR3 nucleotides read TGCAGCGTGGGGGGCGGGGGGTTCTTCGGGGAGCTGTTTTTT. The chain links TRBV29-1 to TRBJ2-2, with 8 bases matching TRBD2. This CDR3 spans 14 amino acids. The V gene end was trimmed by 6 bases and the J gene end by 7 bases; junction bases not matched to a gene: 10. Germline V gene data show CDR1 as SQVTM and CDR2 as ANQGSEA.

The table lists this clonotype with many counts. The chain carries TRBV12-3 or TRBV12-4 and TRBJ1-1, with D perhaps matching TRBD1 (6 bases). The CDR3 consists of 13 residues. Trimming removed 5 bases from V and 3 bases from J, with 10 bases in between. This chain's CDR3 is CASSTQGYTEAFF. As DNA, the CDR3 is TGTGCCAGCAGTACCCAGGGGTACACTGAAGCTTTCTTT.

This clonotype occurred many times. V is TRBV3-1 and J is TRBJ2-1; D is unclear. Germline lookup yields CDR1 LGHDT and CDR2 YNNKEL (reference sequence). Trimming shortened V by 0 bases and J by 2 bases, and 14 bases separated the two germline ends. The CDR3 spans 17 residues. CDR3 DNA sequence: TGTGCCAGCAGCCAAGATCTGGCGACGCCTGCCTACAATGAGCAGTTCTTC. Translation: CASSQDLATPAYNEQFF.

This clonotype was observed many times. The rearrangement links TRBV7-2 to TRBJ2-5; a possible D gene is TRBD1 (6 bases). CDR1 and CDR2 (germline): SGHTA, FQGNSA. CDR3 length: 15 amino acids. With 4 bases removed from V and 5 bases from J, the gap between germline ends came to 17 bases. The DNA of the CDR3 is TGTGCCAGCAGCTCAACAGGGCTGTCCGGGGAGACCCAGTACTTC. Amino acids: CASSSTGLSGETQYF.

This clonotype was detected only a few times. The chain has TRBV6-1 and TRBJ2-3, with 10 bases lining up with TRBD2. Germline loops: CDR1 MNHNS, CDR2 SASEGT. V shed 6 bases, J shed 2 bases, and the junction held 5 bases outside the gene matches. This CDR3 is 15 amino acids long. Here the CDR3 DNA reads TGTGCCAGCAGGCAACTAGCGGGATACACAGATACGCAGTATTTT. Encoded protein: CASRQLAGYTDTQYF.

This clonotype was seen ten or more times. V is TRBV30 and J is TRBJ1-5; a weak D match, TRBD1 (6 bases). The CDR3 length is 14 residues. V was trimmed by 3 bases and J by 1 base, leaving 10 bases between them. Per the germline V gene, CDR1 is GTSNPN and CDR2 is SVGIG (reference sequence). In DNA form, the CDR3 reads TGTGCCTGGAGACAGGGAAGAAGCAATCAGCCCCAGCATTTT. Protein sequence: CAWRQGRSNQPQHF.

This clonotype was counted ten times or more. The rearrangement links TRBV28 to TRBJ1-5; D is possibly TRBD1 (6 bases). Trimming left V 3 bases short and J 7 bases short, with 13 bases between. Germline assignment: CDR1 MDHEN and CDR2 SYDVKM. This CDR3 comprises 14 residues. The CDR3 reads CASSFQGYRQPQHF. Here the CDR3 DNA reads TGTGCCAGCAGTTTTCAGGGGTATAGGCAGCCCCAGCATTTT. The full variable domain, its missing parts supplied by reference TRBV28 and TRBJ1-5, is DVKVTQSSRYLVKRTGEKVFLECVQDMDHENMFWYRQDPGLGLRLIYFSYDVKMKEKGDIPEGYSVSREKKERFSLILESASTNQTSMYLCASSFQGYRQPQHFGDGTRLSIL.

In this sample, this clonotype turned up a few times. The chain joins TRBV20-1 to TRBJ1-4, with D possibly matching TRBD1 (5 bases). Trimming shortened V by 0 bases and J by 4 bases, and 12 bases separated the two germline ends. The CDR3 loop spans 15 amino acids. CDR1 is DFQATT, CDR2 SNEGSKA, per germline (reference sequence). In nucleotides, the CDR3 is TGCAGTGCTAGAGAGGAGGGGCTGGGTAATGAAAAACTGTTTTTT. It is translated as CSAREEGLGNEKLFF.

Many counts were recorded for this clonotype. The chain has TRBV6-2 or TRBV6-3 and TRBJ1-2, with 8 bases aligning to TRBD1. CDR3 length: 13 amino acids. V lost 2 bases to trimming and J lost 8 bases; unmatched junction nucleotides: 4. Germline CDR1 reads MNHEY; CDR2 reads SVGEGT. This CDR3 reads CASSYSRGLGYTF. CDR3 DNA: TGTGCCAGCAGTTACAGCAGGGGGCTCGGCTACACCTTC.

This clonotype was counted ten times or more. The rearrangement joins TRBV28 to TRBJ1-2; D gene uncertain. In germline, CDR1 is MDHEN, CDR2 SYDVKM. This CDR3 has 13 amino acids. V was shortened by 3 bases and J by 1 base, with 6 bases between the two germline ends. As DNA, the CDR3 is TGTGCCAGCAGTTTGCCCGATAACTATGGCTACACCTTC. Amino acid sequence: CASSLPDNYGYTF.

This clonotype occurred many times. The chain recombines TRBV11-2 with TRBJ2-3; perhaps TRBD2 as D (5 bases). Germline V lookup: CDR1 SGHAT, CDR2 FQNNGV. Trimming removed 3 bases at V and 5 bases at J, with 12 bases between. The CDR3 has 14 residues. This chain's CDR3 is CASSFREIRDTQYF. CDR3 sequence (DNA): TGTGCCAGCAGCTTTCGGGAAATAAGAGATACGCAGTATTTT.

This chain uses TRBV25-1 with TRBJ2-7, with 7 bases identical to TRBD1. The CDR3 runs to 14 residues. Germline CDR1 reads MGHDK; CDR2 reads SYGVNS. V was pared by 4 bases and J by 3 bases, with 6 bases of the junction left unmatched. This CDR3 is CASSARQGHYEQYF. CDR3 bases: TGTGCCAGCAGTGCGAGACAGGGTCACTACGAGCAGTACTTC.

The chain has TRBV10-3 and TRBJ2-3; no reliable D call. V lost 10 bases, J lost 0 bases, and 17 bases lay in between. Per the germline V gene, CDR1 is ENHRY and CDR2 is SYGVKD. The CDR3 sequence is 15 residues long. The CDR3 DNA reads as TGTGCCACCACCGGTGGGTCAGAGAGCACAGATACGCAGTATTTT. This sequence encodes CATTGGSESTDTQYF.